Below are 32 T cell receptor beta chains sequenced from a single sample in a study of blood T cell repertoires in COVID-19. Generated by immunoSEQ multiplex PCR, the TCRdb table keeps only in-frame clones and is missing some. Of roughly 670,000 clones listed, around 89% are singletons. Sample: peripheral blood. Receptors originate from a woman under 30 with acute or convalescent COVID-19.

The chain couples TRBV9 to TRBJ2-7, with 9 nucleotides matching TRBD2. Trimming took 3 bases from V and 2 from J; bases not matched to a gene: 6. The CDR3 covers 15 residues. Germline values: CDR1 SGDLS, CDR2 YYNGEE. CDR3 nucleotides: TGTGCCAGCAGCGCCAGCGGGGGGACGACCTACGAGCAGTACTTC. It specifies CASSASGGTTYEQYF.

The chain employs TRBV27 and TRBJ1-1; 7 nucleotides match TRBD1. This CDR3 has 16 residues. CDR1 and CDR2 from the germline V gene are MNHEY and SMNVEV (reference sequence). The trim removed 3 bases at V and 7 bases at J, leaving 14 bases unmatched. The CDR3 DNA follows: TGTGCCAGCAGTTTTCTCTCCGGGACAGTAGAAATTGAAGCTTTCTTT. Its protein product is CASSFLSGTVEIEAFF.

The rearrangement joins TRBV6-5 to TRBJ2-7; TRBD2 matches 8 bases. The germline V gene encodes CDR1 MNHEY and CDR2 SVGAGI. The CDR3 totals 15 residues. V gave up 5 bases and J gave up 1 base; unmatched junction bases: 7. CDR3 loop: CASSPLQRGSYEQYF. The CDR3 bases are TGTGCCAGCAGTCCCCTTCAGCGGGGGTCCTACGAGCAGTACTTC.

The V gene is TRBV12-5, the J gene TRBJ1-1, with D tentatively TRBD1 (5 bases). The CDR3 has 15 amino acids. In germline, CDR1 is LGHNT, CDR2 FRNRAP. Trimming shortened V by 1 base and J by 5 bases, and 14 bases separated the two germline ends. CDR3: CASGLAGRGWTEAFF. The CDR3 bases are TGTGCTAGTGGTTTGGCGGGACGGGGGTGGACTGAAGCTTTCTTT.

This clone was detected once. This chain uses TRBV5-1 with TRBJ2-3, with a weak D call TRBD1 (6 bases). CDR3 length: 14 residues. V dropped 3 bases and J dropped 4 bases, with 12 bases sitting between them. Germline V gene lookup returns CDR1 SGHRS and CDR2 YFSETQ. CDR3 nucleotides: TGCGCCAGCAGCTACACAGGGTACCCAGATACGCAGTATTTT. It codes for CASSYTGYPDTQYF.

This clone was seen only once. The chain employs TRBV19 and TRBJ1-1, with D maybe TRBD1 (5 bases). From germline, CDR1 is LNHDA and CDR2 SQIVND (reference sequence). The CDR3 contains 15 residues. Trimming stripped 3 bases from V and 4 bases from J, with 15 bases between. The CDR3 loop is CASSIGGYRGTEAFF. The CDR3 bases are TGTGCCAGTAGTATCGGGGGTTACAGAGGCACTGAAGCTTTCTTT. The full variable domain, completed using reference TRBV19 and TRBJ1-1, is DGGITQSPKYLFRKEGQNVTLSCEQNLNHDAMYWYRQDPGQGLRLIYYSQIVNDFQKGDIAEGYSVSREKKESFPLTVTSAQKNPTAFYLCASSIGGYRGTEAFFGQGTRLTVV.

This chain joins TRBV2 and TRBJ1-5, with TRBD1 as a possible D gene (6 bases). The germline V and J ends were trimmed by 7 bases and 4 bases, with 14 bases remaining between them. Germline CDR1 SNHLY, CDR2 FYNNEI. The CDR3 consists of 14 residues. Here the CDR3 DNA reads TGTGCCAGCAACAAGGACAGCGCTAATCAGCCCCAGCATTTT. Protein sequence: CASNKDSANQPQHF.

The chain joins TRBV7-9 to TRBJ2-7; D possibly corresponds to TRBD2 (6 bases). V gave up 1 base and J gave up 7 bases, with 14 bases separating them. This CDR3 has 14 amino acids. Per germline, CDR1 SEHNR and CDR2 FQNEAQ (reference sequence). The CDR3 nucleotides read TGTGCCAGCAGCTTAGGTGGGACTCCGGGGGAGCAGTACTTC. The encoded protein is CASSLGGTPGEQYF.

As concerns this clone: The same CDR3 can be traced to other DNA sequences in this sample. This chain joins TRBV29-1 and TRBJ1-2, with a weak D call TRBD1 (5 bases). The CDR3 consists of 11 residues. Germline CDR1 and CDR2: SQVTM and ANQGSEA. V was pared by 4 bases and J by 6 bases, with 9 bases between. The DNA of the CDR3 is TGCAGCGTTGTAGGGGCGGATGGCTACACCTTC. It codes for CSVVGADGYTF.

The chain joins TRBV5-6 to TRBJ1-3; TRBD1 agrees at 9 bases. The CDR3 sequence is 15 residues long. From germline, CDR1 is SGHDT and CDR2 YYEEEE. J was trimmed by 3 bases and V by 4 bases; bases with no gene match: 5. This chain's CDR3 is CASSPDRGFGNTIYF. For the CDR3, the DNA is TGTGCCAGCAGCCCGGACAGGGGATTTGGAAACACCATATATTTT.

This chain links TRBV29-1 with TRBJ1-1; D not certain. V lost 8 bases and J lost 0, with 13 bases in between. The CDR3 contains 13 residues. Germline V gives CDR1 SQVTM, CDR2 ANQGSEA. The CDR3 spells CSTKGVVNTEAFF. DNA of the CDR3: TGCAGCACGAAGGGAGTAGTGAACACTGAAGCTTTCTTT.

Points on this clone: The identical CDR3 is also encoded by other nucleotide sequences in the sample. V usage is TRBV7-3 and J usage is TRBJ1-2, with D unresolved. Germline CDR1 is SGHTA and CDR2 is FQGTGA. CDR3 length: 11 residues. V lost 2 bases and J lost 8, with 6 bases in between. Here the CDR3 DNA reads TGTGCCAGCAGCTTAGTGCGGGGCTACACCTTC. It yields the protein CASSLVRGYTF.

This chain joins TRBV5-1 and TRBJ2-7; TRBD1 agrees at 10 bases. Germline CDR1 and CDR2: SGHRS and YFSETQ. The CDR3 totals 15 residues. V lost 2 bases and J lost 2; bases outside the gene matches: 4. This CDR3 reads CASSFVDRGPYEQYF. The CDR3 DNA sequence: TGCGCCAGCAGCTTCGTAGACAGGGGGCCCTACGAGCAGTACTTC.

Here the CDR3 DNA reads TGTGCCAGCAGTTACCCCGGGGGGAAATTCGAGCAGTACTTC. Protein sequence: CASSYPGGKFEQYF. The chain combines TRBV6-5 with TRBJ2-7, with 7 bases lining up with TRBD2. CDR1 and CDR2 from the germline V gene are MNHEY and SVGAGI. After removal of 2 bases from V and 6 bases from J, the junction contained 7 bases not matched to a gene. The CDR3 sequence is 14 residues long.

The V gene is TRBV4-3, the J gene TRBJ1-5; D call uncertain. Germline V gives CDR1 LGHNA, CDR2 YSLEER. V was trimmed by 5 bases and J by 5 bases, leaving 10 bases between them. The length of the CDR3 is 13 residues. The CDR3 protein is CASSMAPDQPQHF. The CDR3 nucleotides are TGCGCCAGCAGCATGGCACCCGATCAGCCCCAGCATTTT.

The chain combines TRBV6-2 or TRBV6-3 with TRBJ2-7, with D unresolved. Trimming cost V 6 bases and J 4 bases, with 10 bases left between them. CDR3 size: 12 residues. Germline CDR1 and CDR2: MNHEY and SVGEGT. The CDR3 loop is CASSSDKYEQYF. The CDR3 DNA reads TGTGCCAGCAGCTCCGACAAGTACGAGCAGTACTTC.

The rearrangement links TRBV27 to TRBJ2-1, with 8 nucleotides matching TRBD1. CDR1 is MNHEY, CDR2 SMNVEV, per germline (reference sequence). The V segment lost 4 bases and the J segment 4 bases; nucleotides outside the gene matches: 6. This CDR3 has 15 residues. CDR3 in amino acids: CASSSGTGYYNEQFF. The CDR3 DNA sequence: TGTGCCAGCAGTTCCGGGACAGGCTATTACAATGAGCAGTTCTTC.

The chain carries TRBV6-5 and TRBJ2-2, with a tentative D call TRBD2 (6 bases). Germline CDR1 MNHEY, CDR2 SVGAGI. The CDR3 has 14 residues. The V end was cut by 0 bases, the J end by 6 bases, with 8 bases between. CDR3 sequence reads: CASSYSGGSGELFF. The CDR3 DNA is TGTGCCAGCAGTTACTCGGGAGGTTCCGGGGAGCTGTTTTTT.

The CDR3 loop reads CAITRTSGGASTGELFF. CDR3 sequence (DNA): TGTGCCATCACCAGGACTAGCGGGGGGGCTAGCACCGGGGAGCTGTTTTTT. The chain combines TRBV10-3 with TRBJ2-2; 15 bases map to TRBD2. CDR1 and CDR2 from the germline V gene are ENHRY and SYGVKD. CDR3 length: 17 amino acids. Trimming took 7 bases from V and 4 from J; bases not matched to a gene: 7.

The chain couples TRBV27 to TRBJ2-7; 7 bases agree with TRBD1. Per germline, CDR1 MNHEY and CDR2 SMNVEV (reference sequence). V lost 2 bases, J lost 6 bases, and 7 bases stayed unmatched. This CDR3 contains 14 residues. The CDR3 sequence is CASSLVGGPTEQYF. CDR3 nucleotide sequence: TGTGCCAGCAGTTTAGTAGGGGGCCCAACCGAGCAGTACTTC.

The chain carries TRBV4-1 and TRBJ1-2; 7 bases match TRBD1. In germline, CDR1 is MGHRA, CDR2 YSYEKL. After removal of 4 bases from V and 2 bases from J, the junction contained 13 bases not matched to a gene. CDR3 length equals 17 residues. The chain's CDR3 is CASSLFPRQGGNYGYTF. In DNA form, the CDR3 reads TGCGCCAGCAGCCTCTTCCCTCGACAGGGTGGGAACTATGGCTACACCTTC.

The rearrangement uses TRBV5-1 and TRBJ1-5; a possible D gene is TRBD1 (5 bases). Germline V gives CDR1 SGHRS, CDR2 YFSETQ. The CDR3 length is 14 residues. V was cut by 0 bases and J by 5 bases, with 9 bases left in between. The CDR3 bases are TGCGCCAGCAGCTTGGAGGCAGGGCATCAGCCCCAGCATTTT. Protein product: CASSLEAGHQPQHF. Full variable domain (remainder filled in from reference TRBV5-1 and TRBJ1-5): KAGVTQTPRYLIKTRGQQVTLSCSPISGHRSVSWYQQTPGQGLQFLFEYFSETQRNKGNFPGRFSGRQFSNSRSEMNVSTLELGDSALYLCASSLEAGHQPQHFGDGTRLSIL.

The V and J genes are TRBV11-2 and TRBJ2-1, with no clear D. V lost 0 bases, J lost 0 bases, and 6 bases lay in between. The CDR3 contains 15 residues. Germline values: CDR1 SGHAT, CDR2 FQNNGV. The CDR3 protein is CASSLERSSYNEQFF. CDR3 nucleotide sequence: TGTGCCAGCAGCTTAGAGCGGAGCTCCTACAATGAGCAGTTCTTC.

The rearrangement uses TRBV6-5 and TRBJ1-1; D unclear. This CDR3 comprises 13 residues. Germline V gene sequence: CDR1 MNHEY, CDR2 SVGAGI. V lost 0 bases, J lost 7 bases, and 9 bases lay in between. CDR3 sequence reads: CASSYSFSREAFF. The CDR3 DNA follows: TGTGCCAGCAGTTACTCGTTCAGTCGTGAAGCTTTCTTT.

The chain employs TRBV5-6 and TRBJ1-5; TRBD1 matches 8 bases. The V and J ends lost 4 bases and 4 bases, in that order; junction bases with no gene match: 7. Germline V gene lookup returns CDR1 SGHDT and CDR2 YYEEEE. The CDR3 runs to 15 residues. The chain's CDR3 is CASSLQGAWNQPQHF. CDR3 coding DNA: TGTGCCAGCAGCCTGCAGGGGGCATGGAATCAGCCCCAGCATTTT.

The chain couples TRBV27 to TRBJ2-3; maybe TRBD1 (6 bases). V dropped 5 bases and J dropped 0 bases, with 18 bases sitting between them. The germline V gene encodes CDR1 MNHEY and CDR2 SMNVEV (reference sequence). The CDR3 has 17 residues. CDR3 sequence: CASSPEGVGASTDTQYF. CDR3 bases: TGTGCCAGCAGTCCGGAAGGTGTGGGGGCTAGCACAGATACGCAGTATTTT.

The chain recombines TRBV3-1 (or the pseudogene TRBV3-2) with TRBJ2-3; the D is unclear. V lost 3 bases and J 5 bases, leaving 3 bases between the germline ends. CDR1 is LGHDT, CDR2 YNNKEL, per germline (reference sequence). The CDR3 runs 11 residues. The DNA for the CDR3 is TGTGCCAGCAGCCACAGAGATACGCAGTATTTT. Its protein is CASSHRDTQYF.

The rearrangement uses TRBV27 and TRBJ2-3; tentative D call: TRBD2 (5 bases). In germline, CDR1 is MNHEY, CDR2 SMNVEV (reference sequence). The CDR3 length is 16 residues. Between the trimmed V and J ends, which lost 5 bases and 3 bases, there was a span of 18 bases. CDR3 in amino acids: CASSQARAVSTDTQYF. The CDR3 region has the DNA TGTGCCAGCAGTCAAGCGCGGGCGGTGAGTACAGATACGCAGTATTTT.

This chain joins TRBV6-5 and TRBJ2-7; D possibly corresponds to TRBD1 (5 bases). V shed 6 bases and J shed 5 bases, with 20 bases lying between them. This CDR3 contains 15 residues. Looked up from germline, CDR1 is MNHEY and CDR2 is SVGAGI. The CDR3 here is CASRDQGTVSNEQYF. CDR3 nucleotide sequence: TGTGCCAGCAGAGACCAGGGTACCGTGTCTAACGAGCAGTACTTC.

This rearrangement joins TRBV5-8 to TRBJ2-1; possible D gene TRBD2, 6 bases. This CDR3 contains 16 residues. V lost 2 bases to trimming and J lost 7 bases, with 19 bases between them. The germline CDR1 and CDR2 sequences are SGHTS and YDEGEE. CDR3 loop: CASSLHPAGGWNEQFF. CDR3 bases: TGTGCCAGCAGCTTACATCCCGCCGGGGGTTGGAATGAGCAGTTCTTC.

This chain connects TRBV5-4 to TRBJ2-1; TRBD1 matches 9 bases. Germline CDR1 reads SGHNT; CDR2 reads YYREEE (reference sequence). After removal of 4 bases from V and 3 bases from J, the junction contained 5 bases not matched to a gene. The length of the CDR3 is 15 residues. As DNA, the CDR3 is TGTGCCAGCAGCACGGGACAGGGTGGCTACAATGAGCAGTTCTTC. Protein: CASSTGQGGYNEQFF.

V and J are TRBV18 and TRBJ1-1; 8 nucleotides line up with TRBD1. Germline CDR1 and CDR2: KGHSH and LQKENI. V was pared by 4 bases and J by 3 bases, with 7 bases of the junction left unmatched. The CDR3 loop spans 15 amino acids. This chain's CDR3 is CASSLYQGADTEAFF. As DNA, the CDR3 is TGTGCCAGCTCACTATACCAGGGGGCGGACACTGAAGCTTTCTTT. The complete variable domain, with remaining parts taken from reference TRBV18 and TRBJ1-1, reads NAGVMQNPRHLVRRRGQEARLRCSPMKGHSHVYWYRQLPEEGLKFMVYLQKENIIDESGMPKERFSAEFPKEGPSILRIQQVVRGDSAAYFCASSLYQGADTEAFFGQGTRLTVV.